This is a list of T cell receptor beta chains from one sample in a study of shared clonotypes between healthy human individuals. Sequencing was performed with immunoSEQ multiplex PCR; in TCRdb, only in-frame clones are kept and a portion is missing. The sample yields over a million clones, 96% seen once. The sequenced sample consisted of naive CD4+ T cells sorted from blood. Every receptor here comes from a man aged 30 to 39 in good health. The CDR3 runs from the conserved cysteine through the conserved F or W. The D gene is left open where the match is weak. The size entry is marked missing in some rows and otherwise reads once, few, many or a size class.

abundance: -; j_gene: TRBJ1-2; d_gene: TRBD1; len: 13; v_gene: TRBV29-1; CDR3nt: TGCAGCGCTAGACAGGGGGCATCGGTAGGCTACACCTTC; CDR3aa: CSARQGASVGYTF
abundance: -; j_gene: TRBJ2-7; d_gene: TRBD1; len: 18; v_gene: TRBV11-2; CDR3nt: TGTGCCAGCAGCTTAACTTTTCGGGACAGGGGGATGAACTACGAGCAGTACTTC; CDR3aa: CASSLTFRDRGMNYEQYF
abundance: -; j_gene: TRBJ2-2; d_gene: TRBD2; len: 16; v_gene: TRBV11-2; CDR3nt: TGTGCCAGCAGCTTTCGACTAGCGGAGCCCACCGGGGAGCTGTTTTTT; CDR3aa: CASSFRLAEPTGELFF
abundance: -; j_gene: TRBJ1-3; d_gene: TRBD1; len: 16; v_gene: TRBV9; CDR3nt: TGTGCCAGCAGCCCCCGGACAGGGGTCTCTGGAAACACCATATATTTT; CDR3aa: CASSPRTGVSGNTIYF
abundance: -; j_gene: TRBJ2-1; d_gene: -; len: 14; v_gene: TRBV7-9; CDR3nt: TGTGCCAGCAGCTTATTCGCCTCGGGAGATGAGCAGTTCTTC; CDR3aa: CASSLFASGDEQFF
abundance: -; j_gene: TRBJ2-7; d_gene: TRBD1; len: 13; v_gene: TRBV6-5; CDR3nt: TGTGCCAGCAGCCGAGGGACAGGGGTCGAGCAGTACTTC; CDR3aa: CASSRGTGVEQYF
abundance: -; j_gene: TRBJ2-7; d_gene: TRBD2; len: 17; v_gene: TRBV28; CDR3nt: TGTGCCAGCAGTCCTACAGCTCGGCTAGCGGGAAATTACGAGCAGTACTTC; CDR3aa: CASSPTARLAGNYEQYF
abundance: -; j_gene: TRBJ2-7; d_gene: -; len: 14; v_gene: TRBV7-2; CDR3nt: TGTGCCAGCAGCTTAGGAGCCGCCACCTACGAGCAGTACTTC; CDR3aa: CASSLGAATYEQYF
abundance: -; j_gene: TRBJ1-2; d_gene: -; len: 14; v_gene: TRBV6-5; CDR3nt: TGTGCCAGCAGTTACTCGAACGCAAGGAATGGCTACACCTTC; CDR3aa: CASSYSNARNGYTF
abundance: -; j_gene: TRBJ2-2; d_gene: -; len: 15; v_gene: TRBV11-2; CDR3nt: TGTGCCAGCAGCTTATTAGGGTCCTCCACCGGGGAGCTGTTTTTT; CDR3aa: CASSLLGSSTGELFF
abundance: once; j_gene: TRBJ2-1; d_gene: TRBD2; len: 15; v_gene: TRBV6-6; CDR3nt: TGTGCCAGCAGTTACGGACTAGCGGGAGGTGATGAGCAGTTCTTC; CDR3aa: CASSYGLAGGDEQFF
abundance: -; j_gene: TRBJ1-2; d_gene: -; len: 13; v_gene: TRBV7-3; CDR3nt: TGTGCCAGCAGCCGAGGGGGGCTCGAGGGCTACACCTTC; CDR3aa: CASSRGGLEGYTF
abundance: -; j_gene: TRBJ2-7; d_gene: -; len: 14; v_gene: TRBV5-4; CDR3nt: TGTGCCAGCAGCCACCAGTTATGGGGGAACGAGCAGTACTTC; CDR3aa: CASSHQLWGNEQYF
abundance: -; j_gene: TRBJ2-7; d_gene: -; len: 15; v_gene: TRBV5-4; CDR3nt: TGTGCCAGCAGCCCCCCGAGGGCGTCCTACTACGAGCAGTACTTC; CDR3aa: CASSPPRASYYEQYF
abundance: -; j_gene: TRBJ2-2; d_gene: TRBD2; len: 14; v_gene: TRBV7-3; CDR3nt: TGTGCCAGCAGTCGCGGGAGGGCGGACGGGGAGCTGTTTTTT; CDR3aa: CASSRGRADGELFF
abundance: -; j_gene: TRBJ2-7; d_gene: -; len: 14; v_gene: TRBV7-2; CDR3nt: TGTGCCAGCAGCTTAGGTGGCGGACCCTACGAGCAGTACTTC; CDR3aa: CASSLGGGPYEQYF
abundance: -; j_gene: TRBJ2-5; d_gene: TRBD1; len: 15; v_gene: TRBV4-3; CDR3nt: TGCGCCAGCAGCCAAGGGGGACAGGGCCAAGAGACCCAGTACTTC; CDR3aa: CASSQGGQGQETQYF
abundance: -; j_gene: TRBJ2-5; d_gene: -; len: 13; v_gene: TRBV4-1; CDR3nt: TGCGCCAGCAGCCAAGAATCCTGGGAGACCCAGTACTTC; CDR3aa: CASSQESWETQYF
abundance: -; j_gene: TRBJ1-3; d_gene: -; len: 15; v_gene: TRBV9; CDR3nt: TGTGCCAGCAGCGTAGAGGGTTTACCTGGAAACACCATATATTTT; CDR3aa: CASSVEGLPGNTIYF
abundance: -; j_gene: TRBJ2-3; d_gene: -; len: 13; v_gene: TRBV6-1; CDR3nt: TGTGCCAGCAGTGCTGAGGGCACAGATACGCAGTATTTT; CDR3aa: CASSAEGTDTQYF
abundance: -; j_gene: TRBJ2-7; d_gene: TRBD1; len: 16; v_gene: TRBV10-1; CDR3nt: TGCGCCAGCAGTGAGTCCTTTACAGGGGCTATCTACGAGCAGTACTTC; CDR3aa: CASSESFTGAIYEQYF
abundance: -; j_gene: TRBJ2-2; d_gene: -; len: 14; v_gene: TRBV5-4; CDR3nt: TGTGCCAGCAGCTTCTACTTTAAAACCGGGGAGCTGTTTTTT; CDR3aa: CASSFYFKTGELFF
abundance: -; j_gene: TRBJ2-5; d_gene: -; len: 12; v_gene: TRBV7-2; CDR3nt: TGTGCCAGCAGCTTACTGGCCGAGACCCAGTACTTC; CDR3aa: CASSLLAETQYF
abundance: -; j_gene: TRBJ1-2; d_gene: -; len: 12; v_gene: TRBV28; CDR3nt: TGTGCCAGCAGCGACCAGGCCTATGGCTACACCTTC; CDR3aa: CASSDQAYGYTF
abundance: -; j_gene: TRBJ2-3; d_gene: -; len: 13; v_gene: TRBV18; CDR3nt: TGTGCCAGCTCACCGGGGGTGGCAGATACGCAGTATTTT; CDR3aa: CASSPGVADTQYF
abundance: -; j_gene: TRBJ2-4; d_gene: -; len: 16; v_gene: TRBV5-6; CDR3nt: TGTGCCAGCAGCTTTGGGAGAACAGTAGCCAAAAACATTCAGTACTTC; CDR3aa: CASSFGRTVAKNIQYF
abundance: -; j_gene: TRBJ1-2; d_gene: TRBD1; len: 14; v_gene: TRBV27; CDR3nt: TGTGCCAGCAGCCTCCGGGACAGCGCCCATGGCTACACCTTC; CDR3aa: CASSLRDSAHGYTF
abundance: -; j_gene: TRBJ2-7; d_gene: TRBD1; len: 14; v_gene: TRBV7-9; CDR3nt: TGTGCCAGCAGCTCGTCACAGGGGCCCTTGCCTCATTACTTC; CDR3aa: CASSSSQGPLPHYF